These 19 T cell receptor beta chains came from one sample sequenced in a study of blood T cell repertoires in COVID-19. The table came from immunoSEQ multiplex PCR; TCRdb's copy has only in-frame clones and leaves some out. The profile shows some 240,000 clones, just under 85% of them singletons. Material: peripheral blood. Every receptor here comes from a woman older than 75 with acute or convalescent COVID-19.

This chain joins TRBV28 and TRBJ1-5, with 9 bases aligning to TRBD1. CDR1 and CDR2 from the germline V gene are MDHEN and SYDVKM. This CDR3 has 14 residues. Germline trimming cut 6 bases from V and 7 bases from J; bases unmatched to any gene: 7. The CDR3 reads CASRPDRGNQPQHF. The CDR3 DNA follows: TGTGCCAGCAGACCCGACAGGGGGAACCAGCCCCAGCATTTT. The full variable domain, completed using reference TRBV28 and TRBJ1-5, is DVKVTQSSRYLVKRTGEKVFLECVQDMDHENMFWYRQDPGLGLRLIYFSYDVKMKEKGDIPEGYSVSREKKERFSLILESASTNQTSMYLCASRPDRGNQPQHFGDGTRLSIL.

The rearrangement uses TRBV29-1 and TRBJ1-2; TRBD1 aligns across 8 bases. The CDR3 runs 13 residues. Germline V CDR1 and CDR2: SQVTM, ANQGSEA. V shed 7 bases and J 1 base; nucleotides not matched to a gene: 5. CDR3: CSALTGVNYGYTF. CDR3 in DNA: TGCAGCGCATTGACAGGGGTTAACTATGGCTACACCTTC.

CDR3 sequence (DNA): TGTGCCACCAGCAGCAAGGGGTGGAGCAATCAGCCCCAGCATTTT. It encodes CATSSKGWSNQPQHF. The chain joins TRBV15 to TRBJ1-5; weak D call: TRBD1 (5 bases). The CDR3 is made up of 15 amino acids. V was trimmed by 3 bases and J by 1 base, leaving 10 bases between them. Germline V lookup: CDR1 LNHNV, CDR2 YYDKDF (reference sequence).

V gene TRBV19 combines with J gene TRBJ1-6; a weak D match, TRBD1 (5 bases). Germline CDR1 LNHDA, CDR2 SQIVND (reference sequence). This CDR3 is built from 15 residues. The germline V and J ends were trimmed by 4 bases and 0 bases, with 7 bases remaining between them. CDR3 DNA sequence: TGTGCCAGTAGTAGGGGGGGCTCCTATAATTCACCCCTCCACTTT. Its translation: CASSRGGSYNSPLHF.

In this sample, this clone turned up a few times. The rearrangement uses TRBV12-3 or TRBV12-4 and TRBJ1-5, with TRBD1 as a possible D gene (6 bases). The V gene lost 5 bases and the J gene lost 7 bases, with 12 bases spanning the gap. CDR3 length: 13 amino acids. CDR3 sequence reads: CASSHRVRQPQHF. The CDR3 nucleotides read TGTGCCAGCAGTCACAGGGTGCGACAGCCCCAGCATTTT.

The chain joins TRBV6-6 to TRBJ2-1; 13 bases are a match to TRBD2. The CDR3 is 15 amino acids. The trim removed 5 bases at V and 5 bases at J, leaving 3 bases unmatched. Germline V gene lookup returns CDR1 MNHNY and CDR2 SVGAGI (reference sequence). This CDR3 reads CASSLGTSGDNEQFF. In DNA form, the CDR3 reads TGTGCCAGCAGTCTCGGGACTAGCGGGGACAATGAGCAGTTCTTC.

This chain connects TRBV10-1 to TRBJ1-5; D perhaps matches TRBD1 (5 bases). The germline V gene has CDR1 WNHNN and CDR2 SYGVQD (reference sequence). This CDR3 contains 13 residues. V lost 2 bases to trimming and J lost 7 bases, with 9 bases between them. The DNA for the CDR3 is TGCGCCAGCAGTGAGGCAGGGAGGCAGCCCCAGCATTTT. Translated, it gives CASSEAGRQPQHF.

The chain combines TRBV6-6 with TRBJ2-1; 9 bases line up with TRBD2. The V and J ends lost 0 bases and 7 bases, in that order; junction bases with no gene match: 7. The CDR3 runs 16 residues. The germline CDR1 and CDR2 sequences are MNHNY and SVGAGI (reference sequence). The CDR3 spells CASSYSGRGGGNEQFF. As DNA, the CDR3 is TGTGCCAGCAGTTACTCCGGGCGGGGGGGCGGAAATGAGCAGTTCTTC.

DNA for the CDR3: TGTGCCAGCTCACCTGGACAGGGGGCACTTTCAACTAATGAAAAACTGTTTTTT. It yields the protein CASSPGQGALSTNEKLFF. The chain employs TRBV18 and TRBJ1-4, with 11 nucleotides matching TRBD1. This CDR3 contains 18 residues. In germline, CDR1 is KGHSH, CDR2 LQKENI. V shed 3 bases, J shed 0 bases, and the junction held 6 bases outside the gene matches.

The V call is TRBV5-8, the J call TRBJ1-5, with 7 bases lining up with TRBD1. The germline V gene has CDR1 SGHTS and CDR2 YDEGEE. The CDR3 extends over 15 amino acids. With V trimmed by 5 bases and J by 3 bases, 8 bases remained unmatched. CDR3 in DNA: TGTGCCAGCAGTTCCGGACAGGCATTCAATCAGCCCCAGCATTTT. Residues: CASSSGQAFNQPQHF.

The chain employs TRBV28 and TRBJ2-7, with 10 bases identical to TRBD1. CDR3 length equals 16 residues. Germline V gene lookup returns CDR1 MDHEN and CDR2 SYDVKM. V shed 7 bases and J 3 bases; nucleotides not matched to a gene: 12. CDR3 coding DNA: TGTGCCAGCACCCTACTGCCGGGACAGGGGCGCTACGAGCAGTACTTC. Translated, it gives CASTLLPGQGRYEQYF.

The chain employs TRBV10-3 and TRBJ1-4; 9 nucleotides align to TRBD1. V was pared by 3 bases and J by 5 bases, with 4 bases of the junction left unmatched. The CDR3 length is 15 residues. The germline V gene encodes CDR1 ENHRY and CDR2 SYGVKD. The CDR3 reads CAISDPTGGNEKLFF. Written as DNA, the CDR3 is TGTGCCATCAGTGATCCGACAGGGGGGAATGAAAAACTGTTTTTT.

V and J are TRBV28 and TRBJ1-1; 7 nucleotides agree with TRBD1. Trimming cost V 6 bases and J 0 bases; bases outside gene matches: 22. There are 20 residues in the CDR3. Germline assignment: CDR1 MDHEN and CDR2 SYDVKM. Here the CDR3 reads CASSSKTGPYPLPLNTEAFF. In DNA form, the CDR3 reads TGTGCCAGCAGCTCTAAGACAGGGCCCTATCCCCTGCCGCTGAACACTGAAGCTTTCTTT.

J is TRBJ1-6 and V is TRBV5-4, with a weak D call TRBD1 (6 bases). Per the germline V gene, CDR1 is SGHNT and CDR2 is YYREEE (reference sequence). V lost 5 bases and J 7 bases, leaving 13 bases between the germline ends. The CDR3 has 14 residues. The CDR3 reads CASSLQGGNSPLHF. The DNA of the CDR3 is TGTGCCAGCAGTTTACAGGGCGGGAATTCACCCCTCCACTTT.

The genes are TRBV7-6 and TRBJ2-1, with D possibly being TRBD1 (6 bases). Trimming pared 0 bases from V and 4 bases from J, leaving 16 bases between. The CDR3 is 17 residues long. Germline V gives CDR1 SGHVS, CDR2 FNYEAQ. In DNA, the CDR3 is TGTGCCAGCAGCTTAGCGGTGGGGACACCTTTTTACAATGAGCAGTTCTTC. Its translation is CASSLAVGTPFYNEQFF.

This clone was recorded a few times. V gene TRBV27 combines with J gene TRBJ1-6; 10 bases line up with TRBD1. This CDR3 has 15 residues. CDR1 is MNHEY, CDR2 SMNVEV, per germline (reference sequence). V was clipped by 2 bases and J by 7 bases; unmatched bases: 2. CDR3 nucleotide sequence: TGTGCCAGCAGTTTAGACAGGGGGCCGAATTCACCCCTCCACTTT. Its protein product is CASSLDRGPNSPLHF.

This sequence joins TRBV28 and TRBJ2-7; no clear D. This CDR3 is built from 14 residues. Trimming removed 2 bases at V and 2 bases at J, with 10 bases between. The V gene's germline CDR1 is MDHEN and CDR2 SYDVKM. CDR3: CASSLVSRAYEQYF. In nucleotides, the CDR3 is TGTGCCAGCAGTTTAGTTAGCAGAGCCTACGAGCAGTACTTC.

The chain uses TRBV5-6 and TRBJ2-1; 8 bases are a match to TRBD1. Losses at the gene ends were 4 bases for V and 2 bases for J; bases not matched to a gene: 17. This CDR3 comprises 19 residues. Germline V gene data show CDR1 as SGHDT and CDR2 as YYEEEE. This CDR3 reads CASSPPRQGWGRAYNEQFF. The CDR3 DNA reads TGTGCCAGCAGCCCCCCCCGACAGGGGTGGGGTCGGGCCTACAATGAGCAGTTCTTC.

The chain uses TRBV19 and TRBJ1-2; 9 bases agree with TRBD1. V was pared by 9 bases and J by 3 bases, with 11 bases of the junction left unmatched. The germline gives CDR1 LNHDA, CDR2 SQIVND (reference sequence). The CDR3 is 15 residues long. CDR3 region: CASHSPGQGDYGYTF. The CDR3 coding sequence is TGTGCCAGCCACTCACCGGGACAGGGCGACTATGGCTACACCTTC.